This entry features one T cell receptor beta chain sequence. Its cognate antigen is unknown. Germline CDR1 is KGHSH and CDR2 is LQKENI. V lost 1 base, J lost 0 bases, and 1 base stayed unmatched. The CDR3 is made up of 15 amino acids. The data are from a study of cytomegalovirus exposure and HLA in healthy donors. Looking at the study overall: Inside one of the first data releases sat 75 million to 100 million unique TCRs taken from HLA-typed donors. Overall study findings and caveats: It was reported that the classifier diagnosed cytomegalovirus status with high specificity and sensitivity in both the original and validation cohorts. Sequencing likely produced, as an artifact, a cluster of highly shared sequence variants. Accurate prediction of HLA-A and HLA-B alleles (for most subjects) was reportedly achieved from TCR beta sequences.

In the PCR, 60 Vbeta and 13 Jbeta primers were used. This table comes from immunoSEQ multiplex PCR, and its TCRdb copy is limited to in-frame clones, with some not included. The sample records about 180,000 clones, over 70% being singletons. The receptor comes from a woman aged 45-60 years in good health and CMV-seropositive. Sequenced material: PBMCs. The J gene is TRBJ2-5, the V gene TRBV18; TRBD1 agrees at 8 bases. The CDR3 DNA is TGTGCCAGCTCACCACAGACAGGGGACCAAGAGACCCAGTACTTC. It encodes CASSPQTGDQETQYF.